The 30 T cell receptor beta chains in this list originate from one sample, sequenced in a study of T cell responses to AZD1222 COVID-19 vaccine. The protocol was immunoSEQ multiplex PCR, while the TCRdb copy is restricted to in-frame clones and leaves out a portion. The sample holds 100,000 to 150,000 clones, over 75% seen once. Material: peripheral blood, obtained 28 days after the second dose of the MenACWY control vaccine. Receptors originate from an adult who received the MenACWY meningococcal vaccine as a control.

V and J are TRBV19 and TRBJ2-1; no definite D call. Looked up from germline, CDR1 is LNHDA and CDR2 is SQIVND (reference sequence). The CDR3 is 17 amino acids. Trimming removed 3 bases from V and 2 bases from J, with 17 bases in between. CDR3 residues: CASSMGDPWGTYNEQFF. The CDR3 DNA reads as TGTGCCAGTAGTATGGGTGACCCATGGGGTACCTACAATGAGCAGTTCTTC.

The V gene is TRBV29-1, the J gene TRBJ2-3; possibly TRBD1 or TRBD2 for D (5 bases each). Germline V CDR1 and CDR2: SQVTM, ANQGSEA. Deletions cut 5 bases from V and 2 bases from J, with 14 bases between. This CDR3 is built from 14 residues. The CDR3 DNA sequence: TGCAGCGTTTCGGGGCATGGCTACACAGATACGCAGTATTTT. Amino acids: CSVSGHGYTDTQYF.

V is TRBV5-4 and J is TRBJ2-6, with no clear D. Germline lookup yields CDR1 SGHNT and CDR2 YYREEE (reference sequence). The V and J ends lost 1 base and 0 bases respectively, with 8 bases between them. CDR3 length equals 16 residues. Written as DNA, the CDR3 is TGTGCCAGCAGCTTGATGTCCCGCTCTGGGGCCAACGTCCTGACTTTC. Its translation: CASSLMSRSGANVLTF.

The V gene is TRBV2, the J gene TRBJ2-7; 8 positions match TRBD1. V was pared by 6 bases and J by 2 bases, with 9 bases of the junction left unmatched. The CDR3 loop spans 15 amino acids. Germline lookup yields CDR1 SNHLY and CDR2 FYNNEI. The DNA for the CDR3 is TGTGCCAGCAGGAGACAGGGGCCATCTCCCTACGAGCAGTACTTC. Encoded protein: CASRRQGPSPYEQYF. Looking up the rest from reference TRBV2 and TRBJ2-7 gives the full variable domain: EPEVTQTPSHQVTQMGQEVILRCVPISNHLYFYWYRQILGQKVEFLVSFYNNEISEKSEIFDDQFSVERPDGSNFTLKIRSTKLEDSAMYFCASRRQGPSPYEQYFGPGTRLTVT.

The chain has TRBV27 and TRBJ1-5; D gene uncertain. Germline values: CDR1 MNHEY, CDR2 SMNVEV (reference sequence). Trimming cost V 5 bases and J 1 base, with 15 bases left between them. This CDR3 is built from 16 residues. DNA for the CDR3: TGTGCCAGCAGTCCTGCTTTGGGCACAAGCAATCAGCCCCAGCATTTT. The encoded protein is CASSPALGTSNQPQHF.

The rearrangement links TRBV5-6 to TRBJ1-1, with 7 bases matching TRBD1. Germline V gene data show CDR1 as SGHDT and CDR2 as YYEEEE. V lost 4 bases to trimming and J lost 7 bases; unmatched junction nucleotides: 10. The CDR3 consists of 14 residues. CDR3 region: CASSRGTVLGEAFF. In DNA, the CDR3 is TGTGCCAGCAGCCGAGGGACAGTCCTCGGTGAAGCTTTCTTT.

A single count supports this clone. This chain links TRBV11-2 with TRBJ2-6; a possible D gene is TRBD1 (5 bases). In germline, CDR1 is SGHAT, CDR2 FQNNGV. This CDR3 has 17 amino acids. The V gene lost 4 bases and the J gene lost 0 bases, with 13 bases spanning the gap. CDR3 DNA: TGTGCCAGCAGCTCCTACGGAAGGGGCTCTGGGGCCAACGTCCTGACTTTC. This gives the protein CASSSYGRGSGANVLTF.

CDR3 protein: CASSQDVGPGPGAEAFF. DNA of the CDR3: TGCGCCAGCAGCCAAGATGTGGGACCGGGCCCCGGGGCAGAGGCTTTCTTT. The chain has TRBV4-3 and TRBJ1-1; D is perhaps TRBD1 (5 bases). V was cut by 0 bases and J by 11 bases, with 25 bases left in between. This CDR3 is 17 amino acids long. Looked up from germline, CDR1 is LGHNA and CDR2 is YSLEER.

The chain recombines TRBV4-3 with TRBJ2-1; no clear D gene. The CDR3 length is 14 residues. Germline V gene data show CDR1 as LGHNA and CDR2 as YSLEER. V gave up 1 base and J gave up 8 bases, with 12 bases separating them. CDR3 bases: TGCGCCAGCAGCCAAGTTACGGCCAAGGATGAGCAGTTCTTC. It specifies CASSQVTAKDEQFF.

The CDR3 nucleotides read TGTGCCAGTAGTCACAGGGGGCGATTCTATGGCTACACCTTC. This sequence encodes CASSHRGRFYGYTF. The chain couples TRBV19 to TRBJ1-2; 9 bases are shared with TRBD1. CDR1 is LNHDA, CDR2 SQIVND, per germline (reference sequence). With V trimmed by 5 bases and J by 4 bases, 5 bases remained unmatched. The CDR3 sequence is 14 residues long.

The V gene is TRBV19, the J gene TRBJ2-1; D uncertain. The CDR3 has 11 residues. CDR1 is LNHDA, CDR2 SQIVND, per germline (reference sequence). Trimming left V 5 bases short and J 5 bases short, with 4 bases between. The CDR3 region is CASSWHNEQFF. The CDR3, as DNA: TGTGCCAGTAGTTGGCACAATGAGCAGTTCTTC.

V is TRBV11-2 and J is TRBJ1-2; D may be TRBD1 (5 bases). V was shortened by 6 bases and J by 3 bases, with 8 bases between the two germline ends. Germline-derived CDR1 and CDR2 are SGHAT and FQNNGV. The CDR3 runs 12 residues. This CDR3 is CASRQEDYGYTF. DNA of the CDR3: TGTGCCAGCAGACAGGAAGACTATGGCTACACCTTC. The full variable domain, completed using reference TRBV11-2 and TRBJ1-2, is EAGVAQSPRYKIIEKRQSVAFWCNPISGHATLYWYQQILGQGPKLLIQFQNNGVVDDSQLPKDRFSAERLKGVDSTLKIQPAKLEDSAVYLCASRQEDYGYTFGSGTRLTVV.

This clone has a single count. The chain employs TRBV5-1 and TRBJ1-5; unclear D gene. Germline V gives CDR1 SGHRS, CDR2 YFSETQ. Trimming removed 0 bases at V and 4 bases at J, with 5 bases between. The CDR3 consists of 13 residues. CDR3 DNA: TGCGCCAGCAGCTTGGACCCAAATCAGCCCCAGCATTTT. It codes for CASSLDPNQPQHF.

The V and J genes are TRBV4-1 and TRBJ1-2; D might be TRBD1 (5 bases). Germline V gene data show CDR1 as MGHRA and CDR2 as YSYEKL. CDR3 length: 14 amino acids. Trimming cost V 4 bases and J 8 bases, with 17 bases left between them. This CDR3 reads CASSLSRDLGGYTF. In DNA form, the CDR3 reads TGCGCCAGCAGCCTTAGCCGGGACTTGGGAGGCTACACCTTC.

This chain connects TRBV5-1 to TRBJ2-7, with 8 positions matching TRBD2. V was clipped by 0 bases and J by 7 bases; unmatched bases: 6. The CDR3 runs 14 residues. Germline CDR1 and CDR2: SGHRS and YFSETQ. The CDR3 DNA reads TGCGCCAGCAGCTTGGTCGGGGGGGCCCTTGAGCAGTACGTC. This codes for CASSLVGGALEQYV.

CDR3 DNA: TGTGCCAGCAGCCTATTAGGACAGGGCACAGATACGCAGTATTTT. Translation gives CASSLLGQGTDTQYF. The chain uses TRBV5-6 and TRBJ2-3; TRBD1 agrees at 7 bases. Trimming removed 4 bases from V and 1 base from J; junction bases left unmatched: 6. CDR3 length: 15 amino acids. The germline CDR1 and CDR2 sequences are SGHDT and YYEEEE.

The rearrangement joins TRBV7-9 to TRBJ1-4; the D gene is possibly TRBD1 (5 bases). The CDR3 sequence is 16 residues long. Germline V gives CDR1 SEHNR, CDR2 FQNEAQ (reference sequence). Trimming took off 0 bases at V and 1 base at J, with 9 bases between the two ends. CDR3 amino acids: CASSLALQGTNEKLFF. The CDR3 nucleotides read TGTGCCAGCAGCTTAGCGCTTCAGGGAACTAATGAAAAACTGTTTTTT.

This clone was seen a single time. This chain's CDR3 is CASSLGGVRGSDTQYF. Written as DNA, the CDR3 is TGTGCCAGCAGCTTAGGGGGTGTGAGGGGCTCGGATACGCAGTATTTT. The chain carries TRBV7-8 and TRBJ2-3; D is perhaps TRBD1 or TRBD2 (5 bases each). This CDR3 contains 16 residues. Trimming pared 1 base from V and 6 bases from J, leaving 17 bases between. CDR1 is SGHVS, CDR2 FQNEAQ, per germline.

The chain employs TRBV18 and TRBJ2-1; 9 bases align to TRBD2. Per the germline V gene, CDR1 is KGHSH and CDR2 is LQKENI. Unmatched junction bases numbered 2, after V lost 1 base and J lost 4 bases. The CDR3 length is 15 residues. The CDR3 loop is CASSPLSGGYNEQFF. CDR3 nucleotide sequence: TGTGCCAGCTCACCACTTAGCGGGGGATACAATGAGCAGTTCTTC.

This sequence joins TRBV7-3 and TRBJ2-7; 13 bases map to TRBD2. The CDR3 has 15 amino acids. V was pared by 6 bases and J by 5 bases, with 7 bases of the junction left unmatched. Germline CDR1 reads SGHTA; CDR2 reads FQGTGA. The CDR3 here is CASSPGLAGVNEQYF. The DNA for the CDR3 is TGTGCCAGCAGTCCTGGACTAGCGGGAGTAAACGAGCAGTACTTC.

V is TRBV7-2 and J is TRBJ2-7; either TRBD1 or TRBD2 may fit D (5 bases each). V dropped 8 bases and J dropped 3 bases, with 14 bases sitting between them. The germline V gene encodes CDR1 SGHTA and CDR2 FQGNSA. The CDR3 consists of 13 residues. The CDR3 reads CASEGQRGYEQYF. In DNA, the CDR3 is TGTGCCAGCGAGGGGCAACGCGGCTACGAGCAGTACTTC.

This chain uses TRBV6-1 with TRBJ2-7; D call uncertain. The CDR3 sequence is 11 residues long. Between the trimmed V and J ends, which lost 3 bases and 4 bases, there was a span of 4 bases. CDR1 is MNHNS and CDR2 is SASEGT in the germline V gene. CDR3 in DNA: TGTGCCAGCAGTGAGTTATACGAGCAGTACTTC. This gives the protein CASSELYEQYF.

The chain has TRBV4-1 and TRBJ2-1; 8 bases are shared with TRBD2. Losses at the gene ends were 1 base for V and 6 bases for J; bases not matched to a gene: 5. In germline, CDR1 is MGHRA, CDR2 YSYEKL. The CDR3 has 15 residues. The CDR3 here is CASSQGAGGVNEQFF. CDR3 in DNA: TGCGCCAGCAGCCAAGGCGCGGGAGGCGTCAATGAGCAGTTCTTC.

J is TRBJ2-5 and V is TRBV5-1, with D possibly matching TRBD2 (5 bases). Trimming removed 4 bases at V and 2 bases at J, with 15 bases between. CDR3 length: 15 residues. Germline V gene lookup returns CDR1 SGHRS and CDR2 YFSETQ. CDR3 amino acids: CASSVMSGEQETQYF. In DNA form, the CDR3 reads TGCGCCAGCAGCGTGATGTCCGGGGAGCAAGAGACCCAGTACTTC.

The CDR3 spells CASSFGLAGEVQFF. As DNA, the CDR3 is TGTGCCAGCAGCTTCGGACTAGCGGGAGAGGTGCAGTTCTTC. The chain joins TRBV5-6 to TRBJ2-1; 13 nucleotides agree with TRBD2. Losses at the gene ends were 2 bases for V and 12 bases for J; bases not matched to a gene: 5. From germline, CDR1 is SGHDT and CDR2 YYEEEE. The CDR3 contains 14 residues.

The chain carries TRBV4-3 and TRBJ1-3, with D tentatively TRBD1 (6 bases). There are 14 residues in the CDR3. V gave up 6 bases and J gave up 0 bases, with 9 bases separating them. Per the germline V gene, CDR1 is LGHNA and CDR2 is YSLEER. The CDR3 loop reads CASSLQGSGNTIYF. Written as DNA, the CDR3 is TGCGCCAGCAGTCTACAGGGCTCTGGAAACACCATATATTTT.

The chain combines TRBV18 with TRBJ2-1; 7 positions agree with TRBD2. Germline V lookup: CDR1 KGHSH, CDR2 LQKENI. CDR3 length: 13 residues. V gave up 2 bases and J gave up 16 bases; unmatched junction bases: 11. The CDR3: CASSPASGVEVFF. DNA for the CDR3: TGTGCCAGCTCACCAGCTAGCGGAGTTGAAGTCTTCTTC.

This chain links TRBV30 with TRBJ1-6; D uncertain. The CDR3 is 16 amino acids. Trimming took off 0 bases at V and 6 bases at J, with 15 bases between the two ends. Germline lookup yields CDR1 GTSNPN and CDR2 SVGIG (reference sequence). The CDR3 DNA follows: TGTGCCTGGAGTGTAAATTGGGCAGGATCTAATTCACCCCTCCACTTT. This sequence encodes CAWSVNWAGSNSPLHF.

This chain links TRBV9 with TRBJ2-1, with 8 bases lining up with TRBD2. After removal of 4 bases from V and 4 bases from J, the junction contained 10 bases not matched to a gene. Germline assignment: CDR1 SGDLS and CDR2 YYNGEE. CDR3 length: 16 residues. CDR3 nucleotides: TGTGCCAGCAGCCCCCAGACTAGCGCGAGATACAATGAGCAGTTCTTC. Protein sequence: CASSPQTSARYNEQFF.

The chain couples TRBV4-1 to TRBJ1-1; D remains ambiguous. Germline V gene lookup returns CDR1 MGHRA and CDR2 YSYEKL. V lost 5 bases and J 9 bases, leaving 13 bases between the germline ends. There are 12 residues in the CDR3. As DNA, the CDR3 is TGCGCCAGCAGCTCGCTTGAGAGGAAAGCTTTCTTT. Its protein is CASSSLERKAFF.